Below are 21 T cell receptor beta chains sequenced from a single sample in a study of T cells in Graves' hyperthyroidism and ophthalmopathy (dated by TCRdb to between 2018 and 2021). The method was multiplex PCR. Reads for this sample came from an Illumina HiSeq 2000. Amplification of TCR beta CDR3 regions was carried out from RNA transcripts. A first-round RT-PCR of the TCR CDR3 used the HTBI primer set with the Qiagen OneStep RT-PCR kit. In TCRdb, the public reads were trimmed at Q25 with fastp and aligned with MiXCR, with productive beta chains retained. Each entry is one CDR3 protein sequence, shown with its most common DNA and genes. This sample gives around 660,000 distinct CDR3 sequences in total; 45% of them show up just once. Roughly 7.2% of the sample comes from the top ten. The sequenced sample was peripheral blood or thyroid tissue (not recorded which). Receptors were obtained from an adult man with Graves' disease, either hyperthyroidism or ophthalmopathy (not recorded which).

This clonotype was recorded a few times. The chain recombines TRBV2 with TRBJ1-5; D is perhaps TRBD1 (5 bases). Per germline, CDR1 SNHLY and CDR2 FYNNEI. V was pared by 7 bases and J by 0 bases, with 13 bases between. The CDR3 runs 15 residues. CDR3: CASTRDGDSNQPQHF. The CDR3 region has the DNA TGTGCCAGCACCCGGGACGGTGATAGCAATCAGCCCCAGCATTTT.

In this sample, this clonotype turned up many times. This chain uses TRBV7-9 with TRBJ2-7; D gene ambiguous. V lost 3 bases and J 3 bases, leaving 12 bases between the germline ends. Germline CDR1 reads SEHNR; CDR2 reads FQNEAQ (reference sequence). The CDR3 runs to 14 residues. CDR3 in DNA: TGTGCCAGCAGCTTTTCGGCGGTTGACTACGAGCAGTACTTC. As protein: CASSFSAVDYEQYF.

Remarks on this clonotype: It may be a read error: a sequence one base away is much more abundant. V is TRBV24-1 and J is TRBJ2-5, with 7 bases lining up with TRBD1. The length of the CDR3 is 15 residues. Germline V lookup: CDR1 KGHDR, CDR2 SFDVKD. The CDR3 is CATSDRQGAQEIQYF. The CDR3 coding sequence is TGTGCCACCAGTGACCGACAGGGAGCACAAGAGATCCAGTACTTC.

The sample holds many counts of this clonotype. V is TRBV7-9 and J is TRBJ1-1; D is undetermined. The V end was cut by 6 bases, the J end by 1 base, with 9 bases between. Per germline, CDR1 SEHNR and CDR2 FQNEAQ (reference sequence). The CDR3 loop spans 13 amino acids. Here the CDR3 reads CASRNDGNTEAFF. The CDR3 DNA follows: TGTGCCAGCAGGAACGACGGGAACACTGAAGCTTTCTTT.

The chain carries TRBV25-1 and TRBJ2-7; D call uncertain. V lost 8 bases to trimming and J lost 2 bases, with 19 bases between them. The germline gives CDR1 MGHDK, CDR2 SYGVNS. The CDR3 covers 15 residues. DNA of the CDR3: TGTGCCAGCGTTGACCACTCGACAAATCCCTACGAGCAGTACTTC. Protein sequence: CASVDHSTNPYEQYF.

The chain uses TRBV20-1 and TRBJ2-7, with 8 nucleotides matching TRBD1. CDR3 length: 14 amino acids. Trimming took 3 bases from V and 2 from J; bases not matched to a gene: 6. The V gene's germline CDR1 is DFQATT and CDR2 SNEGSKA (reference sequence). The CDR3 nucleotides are TGCAGTGCTAGGGCCGACAGGGGTGCCTACGAGCAGTACTTC. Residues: CSARADRGAYEQYF.

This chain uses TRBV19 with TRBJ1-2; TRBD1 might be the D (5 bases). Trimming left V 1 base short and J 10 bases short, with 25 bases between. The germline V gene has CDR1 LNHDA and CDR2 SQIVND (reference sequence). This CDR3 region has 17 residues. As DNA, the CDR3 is TGTGCCAGTAGTATAGCTCGGGGCGCGCCAACAGCGTCCGACTACACCTTC. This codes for CASSIARGAPTASDYTF.

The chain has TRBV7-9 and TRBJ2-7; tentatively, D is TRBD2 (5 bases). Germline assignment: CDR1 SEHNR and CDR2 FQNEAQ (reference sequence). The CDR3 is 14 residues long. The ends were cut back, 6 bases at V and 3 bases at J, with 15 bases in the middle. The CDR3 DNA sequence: TGTGCCAGCAGTTACTCGCGGGCTAGCTACGAGCAGTACTTC. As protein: CASSYSRASYEQYF.

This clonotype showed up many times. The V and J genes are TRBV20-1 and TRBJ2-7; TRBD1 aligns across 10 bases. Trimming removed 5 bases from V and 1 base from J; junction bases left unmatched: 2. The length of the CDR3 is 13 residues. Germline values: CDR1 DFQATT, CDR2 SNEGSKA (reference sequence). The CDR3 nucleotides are TGCAGTGCTCGGACAGGGGGTTCCTACGAGCAGTACTTC. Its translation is CSARTGGSYEQYF.

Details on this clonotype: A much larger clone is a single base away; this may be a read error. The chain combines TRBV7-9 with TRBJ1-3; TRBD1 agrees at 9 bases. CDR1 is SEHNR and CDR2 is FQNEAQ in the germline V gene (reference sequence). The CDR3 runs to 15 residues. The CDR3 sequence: CANSIGTGSGNTIYF. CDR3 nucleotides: TGTGCCAACAGCATTGGGACAGGGTCCGGAAACACCATATATTTT.

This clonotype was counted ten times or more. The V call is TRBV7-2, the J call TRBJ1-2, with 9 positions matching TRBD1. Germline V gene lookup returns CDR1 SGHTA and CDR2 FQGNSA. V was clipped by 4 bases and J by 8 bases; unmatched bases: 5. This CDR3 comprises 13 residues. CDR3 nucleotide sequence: TGTGCCAGCAGCTGGGGACAGGGTCGCGGCTACACCTTC. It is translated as CASSWGQGRGYTF.

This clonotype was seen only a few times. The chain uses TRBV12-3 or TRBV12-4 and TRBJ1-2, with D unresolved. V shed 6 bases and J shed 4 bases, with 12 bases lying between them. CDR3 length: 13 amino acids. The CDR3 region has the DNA TGTGCCAGCAGGTGGACTGAGGCCTATGGCTACACCTTC. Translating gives CASRWTEAYGYTF.

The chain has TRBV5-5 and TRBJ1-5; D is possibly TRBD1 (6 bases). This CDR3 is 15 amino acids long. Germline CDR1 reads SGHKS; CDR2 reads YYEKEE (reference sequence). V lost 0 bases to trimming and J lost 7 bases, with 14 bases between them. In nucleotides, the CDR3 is TGTGCCAGCAGCTTGGGGGGGCCCAGAACCCAGCCCCAGCATTTT. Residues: CASSLGGPRTQPQHF.

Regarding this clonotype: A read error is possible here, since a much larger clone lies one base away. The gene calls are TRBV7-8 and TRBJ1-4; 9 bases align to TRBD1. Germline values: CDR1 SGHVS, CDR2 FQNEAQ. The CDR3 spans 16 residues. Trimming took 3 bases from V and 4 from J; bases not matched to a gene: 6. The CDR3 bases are TGTGCCAGCAGCTTCCCCGGGACAGGGAATAATGAAAAACTGTTTTTT. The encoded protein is CASSFPGTGNNEKLFF.

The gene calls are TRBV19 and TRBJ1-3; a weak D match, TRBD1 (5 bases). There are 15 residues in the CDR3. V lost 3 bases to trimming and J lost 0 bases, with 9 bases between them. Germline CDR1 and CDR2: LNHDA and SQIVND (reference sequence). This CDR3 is CASSIGTSSGNTIYF. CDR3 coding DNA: TGTGCCAGTAGTATTGGGACGAGCTCTGGAAACACCATATATTTT.

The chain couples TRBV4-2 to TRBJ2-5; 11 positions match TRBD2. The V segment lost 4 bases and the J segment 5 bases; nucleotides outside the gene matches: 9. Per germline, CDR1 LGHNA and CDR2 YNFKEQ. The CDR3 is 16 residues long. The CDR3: CASSPPELAGVETQYF. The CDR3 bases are TGTGCCAGCAGCCCCCCGGAACTAGCGGGAGTGGAGACCCAGTACTTC.

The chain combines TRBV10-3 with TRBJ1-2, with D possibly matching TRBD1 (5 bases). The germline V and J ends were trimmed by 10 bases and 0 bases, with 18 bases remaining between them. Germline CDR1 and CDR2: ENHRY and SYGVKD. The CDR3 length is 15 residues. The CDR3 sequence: CATCCRESTNYGYTF. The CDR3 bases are TGTGCCACGTGTTGCAGGGAATCGACTAACTATGGCTACACCTTC.

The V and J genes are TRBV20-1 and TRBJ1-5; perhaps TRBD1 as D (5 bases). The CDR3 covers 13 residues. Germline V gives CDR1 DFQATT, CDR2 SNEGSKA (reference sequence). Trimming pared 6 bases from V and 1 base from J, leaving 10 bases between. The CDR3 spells CSAREVSNQPQHF. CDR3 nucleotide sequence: TGCAGTGCCAGGGAAGTAAGCAATCAGCCCCAGCATTTT.

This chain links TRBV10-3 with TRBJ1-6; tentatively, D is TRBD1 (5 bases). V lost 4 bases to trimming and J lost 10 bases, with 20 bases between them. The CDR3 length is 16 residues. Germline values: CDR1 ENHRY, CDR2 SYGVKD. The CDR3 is CAISAMRDRGGSPLHF. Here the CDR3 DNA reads TGTGCCATCAGTGCGATGAGGGACCGTGGTGGCTCACCCCTCCACTTT.

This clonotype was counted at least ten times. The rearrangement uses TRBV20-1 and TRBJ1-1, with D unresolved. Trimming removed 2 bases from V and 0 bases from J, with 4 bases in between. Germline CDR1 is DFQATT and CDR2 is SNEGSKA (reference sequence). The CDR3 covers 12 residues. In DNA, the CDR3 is TGCAGTGCTAGACAGGTGAACACTGAAGCTTTCTTT. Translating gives CSARQVNTEAFF.

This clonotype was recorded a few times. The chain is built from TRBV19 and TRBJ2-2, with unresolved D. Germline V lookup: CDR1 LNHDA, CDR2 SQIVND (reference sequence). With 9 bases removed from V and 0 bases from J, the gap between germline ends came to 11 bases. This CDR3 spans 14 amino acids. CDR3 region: CASNPRTNTGELFF. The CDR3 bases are TGTGCCAGCAATCCTAGGACGAACACCGGGGAGCTGTTTTTT.